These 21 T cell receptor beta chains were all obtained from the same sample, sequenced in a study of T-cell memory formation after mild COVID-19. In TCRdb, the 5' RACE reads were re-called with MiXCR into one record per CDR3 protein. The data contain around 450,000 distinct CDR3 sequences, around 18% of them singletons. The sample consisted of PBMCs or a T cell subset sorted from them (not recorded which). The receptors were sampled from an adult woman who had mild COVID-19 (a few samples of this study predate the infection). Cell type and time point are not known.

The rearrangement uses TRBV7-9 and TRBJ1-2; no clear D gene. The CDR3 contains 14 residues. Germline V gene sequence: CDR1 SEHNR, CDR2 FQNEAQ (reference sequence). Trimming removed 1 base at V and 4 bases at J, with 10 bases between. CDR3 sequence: CASSLDLSTYGYTF. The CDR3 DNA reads TGTGCCAGCAGCTTAGATCTTTCCACCTATGGCTACACCTTC.

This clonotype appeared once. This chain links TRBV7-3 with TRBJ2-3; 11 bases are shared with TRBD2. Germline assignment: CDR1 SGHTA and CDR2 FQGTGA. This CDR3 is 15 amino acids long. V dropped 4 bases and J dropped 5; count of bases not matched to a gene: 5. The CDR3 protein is CASSSLGLAGDTQYF. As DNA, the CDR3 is TGTGCCAGCAGCTCCCTTGGACTAGCGGGAGATACGCAGTATTTT.

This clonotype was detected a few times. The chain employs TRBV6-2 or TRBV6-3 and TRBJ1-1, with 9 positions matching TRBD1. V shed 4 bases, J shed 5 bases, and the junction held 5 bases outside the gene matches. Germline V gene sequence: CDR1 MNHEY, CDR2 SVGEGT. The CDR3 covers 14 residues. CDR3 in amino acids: CASSWGTGTTEAFF. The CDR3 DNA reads TGTGCCAGCAGTTGGGGGACAGGGACAACTGAAGCTTTCTTT.

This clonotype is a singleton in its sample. The CDR3 DNA follows: TGTGCCAGCAGAGATTCGGGACTAGCGGGAGAGACCCAGTACTTC. It translates to CASRDSGLAGETQYF. The chain has TRBV3-1 and TRBJ2-5; 12 bases align to TRBD2. In germline, CDR1 is LGHDT, CDR2 YNNKEL (reference sequence). The V segment lost 6 bases and the J segment 4 bases; nucleotides outside the gene matches: 6. The CDR3 length is 15 residues.

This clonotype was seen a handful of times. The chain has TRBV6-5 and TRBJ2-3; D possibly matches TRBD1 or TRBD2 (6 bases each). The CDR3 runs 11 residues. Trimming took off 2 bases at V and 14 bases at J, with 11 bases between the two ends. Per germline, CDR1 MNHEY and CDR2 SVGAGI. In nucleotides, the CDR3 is TGTGCCAGCAGTTACGACGGGGGCCGGTATTTT. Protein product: CASSYDGGRYF.

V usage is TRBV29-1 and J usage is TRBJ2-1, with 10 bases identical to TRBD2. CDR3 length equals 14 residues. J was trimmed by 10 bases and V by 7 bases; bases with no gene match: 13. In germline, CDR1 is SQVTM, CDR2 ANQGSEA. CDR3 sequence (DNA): TGCAGCGGGAGCGGGGGGGCTTCCCCCCGGGAGCAGTTCTTC. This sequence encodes CSGSGGASPREQFF.

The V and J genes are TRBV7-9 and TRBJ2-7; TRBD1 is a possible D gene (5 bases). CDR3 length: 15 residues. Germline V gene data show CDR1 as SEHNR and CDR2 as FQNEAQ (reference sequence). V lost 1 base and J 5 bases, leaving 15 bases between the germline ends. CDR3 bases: TGTGCCAGCAGCTTAGACAATCAGGGTGTACACGAGCAGTACTTC. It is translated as CASSLDNQGVHEQYF.

The CDR3 bases are TGTGCCACCATAAGGGTTAGCGGGAATTACAATGAGCAGTTCTTC. Its protein product is CATIRVSGNYNEQFF. V gene TRBV24-1 combines with J gene TRBJ2-1, with 8 bases that match TRBD2. This CDR3 region has 15 residues. Germline CDR1 reads KGHDR; CDR2 reads SFDVKD. V dropped 8 bases and J dropped 4; count of bases not matched to a gene: 9.

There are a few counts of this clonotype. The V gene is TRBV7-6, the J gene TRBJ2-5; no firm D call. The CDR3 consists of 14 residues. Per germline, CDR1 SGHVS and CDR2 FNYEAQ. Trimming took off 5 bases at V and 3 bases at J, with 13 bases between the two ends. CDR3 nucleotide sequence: TGTGCCAGCAGCAATCCGGGTTCCGAAGAGACCCAGTACTTC. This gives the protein CASSNPGSEETQYF.

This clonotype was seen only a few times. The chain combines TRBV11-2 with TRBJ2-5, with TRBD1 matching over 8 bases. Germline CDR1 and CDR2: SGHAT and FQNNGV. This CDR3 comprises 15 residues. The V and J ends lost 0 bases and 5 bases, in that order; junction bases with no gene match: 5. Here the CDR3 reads CASSLDSGGAETQYF. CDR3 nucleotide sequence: TGTGCCAGCAGCTTAGACTCAGGGGGCGCGGAGACCCAGTACTTC.

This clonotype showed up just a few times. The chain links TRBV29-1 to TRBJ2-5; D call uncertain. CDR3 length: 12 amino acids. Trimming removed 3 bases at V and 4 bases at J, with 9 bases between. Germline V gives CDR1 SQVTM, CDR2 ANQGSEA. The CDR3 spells CSVEGSPETQYF. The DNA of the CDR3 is TGCAGCGTTGAGGGCAGCCCAGAGACCCAGTACTTC.

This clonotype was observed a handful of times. DNA for the CDR3: TGTGCCAGCAGACGTTCCGGGACAACCTTCCAAGAGCAGTACTTC. It translates to CASRRSGTTFQEQYF. This chain connects TRBV6-5 to TRBJ2-7, with D perhaps matching TRBD1 (6 bases). The CDR3 covers 15 residues. CDR1 MNHEY and CDR2 SVGAGI come from the germline V gene. The ends were cut back, 6 bases at V and 7 bases at J, with 22 bases in the middle.

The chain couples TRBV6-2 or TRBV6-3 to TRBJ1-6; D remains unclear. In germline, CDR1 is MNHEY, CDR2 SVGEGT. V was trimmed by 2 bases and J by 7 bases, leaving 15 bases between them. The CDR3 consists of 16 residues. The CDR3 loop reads CASSYPPAGWNSPLHF. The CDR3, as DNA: TGTGCCAGCAGTTACCCCCCAGCGGGGTGGAATTCACCCCTCCACTTT.

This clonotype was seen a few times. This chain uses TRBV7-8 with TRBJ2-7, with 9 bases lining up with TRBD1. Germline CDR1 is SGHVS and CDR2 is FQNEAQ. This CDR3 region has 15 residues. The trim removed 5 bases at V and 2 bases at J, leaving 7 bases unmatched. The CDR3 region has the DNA TGTGCCAGCAGCCAACAGGGGGCGCCGGCCTACGAGCAGTACTTC. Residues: CASSQQGAPAYEQYF.

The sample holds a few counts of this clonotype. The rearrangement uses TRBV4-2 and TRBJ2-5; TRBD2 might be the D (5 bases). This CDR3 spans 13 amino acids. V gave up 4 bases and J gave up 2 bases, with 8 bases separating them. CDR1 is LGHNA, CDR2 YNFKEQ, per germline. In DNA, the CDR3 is TGTGCCAGCAGCCCGACGGGGCAAGAGACCCAGTACTTC. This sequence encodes CASSPTGQETQYF.

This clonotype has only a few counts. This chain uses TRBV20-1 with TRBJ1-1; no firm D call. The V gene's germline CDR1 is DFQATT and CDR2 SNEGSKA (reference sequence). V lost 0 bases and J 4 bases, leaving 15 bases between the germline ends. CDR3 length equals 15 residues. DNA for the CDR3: TGCAGTGCTAGAGAGACTCTATGGGCCCCCACTGAAGCTTTCTTT. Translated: CSARETLWAPTEAFF.

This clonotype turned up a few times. The CDR3 here is CASSPGGPVAYEQYF. CDR3 nucleotide sequence: TGTGCCAGCAGCCCTGGGGGGCCCGTCGCCTACGAGCAGTACTTC. The chain joins TRBV13 to TRBJ2-7, with D possibly being TRBD1 or TRBD2 (6 bases each). CDR3 length: 15 residues. CDR1 is PRHDT, CDR2 FYEKMQ, per germline (reference sequence). The V end was cut by 5 bases, the J end by 2 bases, with 16 bases between.

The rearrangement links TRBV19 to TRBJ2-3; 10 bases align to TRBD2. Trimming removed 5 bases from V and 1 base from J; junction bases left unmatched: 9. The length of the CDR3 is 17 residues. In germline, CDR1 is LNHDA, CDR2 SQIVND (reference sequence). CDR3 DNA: TGTGCCAGTAGTCTTCAAAACGGACTAGCGGGCACAGATACGCAGTATTTT. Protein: CASSLQNGLAGTDTQYF.

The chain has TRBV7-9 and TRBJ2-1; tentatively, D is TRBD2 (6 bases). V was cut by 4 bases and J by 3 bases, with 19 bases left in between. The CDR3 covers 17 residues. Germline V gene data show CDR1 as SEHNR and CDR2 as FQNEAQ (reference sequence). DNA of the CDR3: TGTGCCAGCAGCTCCCGGATAGCGGTACTCCTCTACAATGAGCAGTTCTTC. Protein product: CASSSRIAVLLYNEQFF.

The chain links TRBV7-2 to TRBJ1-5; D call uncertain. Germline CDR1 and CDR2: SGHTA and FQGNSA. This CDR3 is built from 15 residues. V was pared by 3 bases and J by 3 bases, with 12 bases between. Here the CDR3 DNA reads TGTGCCAGCAGCTTTGCCGGGGTCCTCAATCAGCCCCAGCATTTT. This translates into CASSFAGVLNQPQHF.

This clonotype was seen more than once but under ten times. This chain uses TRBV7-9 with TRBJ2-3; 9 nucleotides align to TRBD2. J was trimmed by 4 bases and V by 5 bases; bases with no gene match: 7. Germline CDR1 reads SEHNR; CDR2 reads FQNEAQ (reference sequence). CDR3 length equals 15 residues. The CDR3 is CASSQTSGWSDTQYF. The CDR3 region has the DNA TGTGCCAGCAGCCAAACTAGCGGGTGGTCAGATACGCAGTATTTT.